A selection of T cell receptor beta chains follows, all from one sample in a study of T cells in Graves' hyperthyroidism and ophthalmopathy. TCRdb passed the multiplex PCR reads through MiXCR, listing each CDR3 protein once. The repertoire consists of 200,000 to 300,000 distinct CDR3 sequences, with around 26% occurring once and the leading ten covering roughly 35%. Sample: blood. These receptor sequences come from a woman between 40 and 55 years old with Graves' ophthalmopathy. The CDR3 runs from the conserved cysteine through the conserved F or W. A D gene is named only where the DNA matches it firmly. Clone size is not always given. Where it is, it says once, few, many or a class for expanded clones.

cdr3_nt cdr3_aa j_call d_call clone_size v_call cdr3_length
TGTGCCAGCATCTTTAGCGGGAGCGAGACCCAGTACTTC CASIFSGSETQYF TRBJ2-5 TRBD2 many TRBV2 13
TGTGCCAGCAGCTTTAAGGGGGAGGTTATCGGGGAGCAGTACTTC CASSFKGEVIGEQYF TRBJ2-7 NA many TRBV5-8 15
TGCAGTGCTAGAGGGAGAAGGGGAGAGACCGGGGAGCTGTTTTTT CSARGRRGETGELFF TRBJ2-2 NA many TRBV20-1 15
TGTGCCAGCAGTAGGGACAGCACGAAGGGGACCCAGTACTTC CASSRDSTKGTQYF TRBJ2-5 TRBD1 many TRBV28 14
TGCAGTGCTAACCCGGGACAGCCCTCTAACTATGGCTACACCTTC CSANPGQPSNYGYTF TRBJ1-2 TRBD1 many TRBV20-1 15
TGTGCCAGCAGCCCCCCGGGAGGGGGTGGGGTCAACGTCCTGACTTTC CASSPPGGGGVNVLTF TRBJ2-6 TRBD2 few TRBV13 16
TGTGCCAGCAGCTTAGAAAACAGTTTAAACACCATATATTTT CASSLENSLNTIYF TRBJ1-3 NA many TRBV11-2 14
TGCAGTGCTAGAGGGGATTATGGCTACACCTTC CSARGDYGYTF TRBJ1-2 NA NA TRBV20-1 11
TGCAGTGCTAGTCAGGGGGCTGGGGAGAACACTGAAGCTTTCTTT CSASQGAGENTEAFF TRBJ1-1 TRBD1 few TRBV20-1 15
TGTGCCAGCAGCCTTAGGACAGGGTGGTACGAGCAGTACTTC CASSLRTGWYEQYF TRBJ2-7 TRBD1 many TRBV27 14
TGTGCCAGCAGTTGCTGGGGGCATCAGCCCCAGCCTTTT CASSCWGHQPQPF TRBJ1-5 NA few TRBV6-5 13
TGTGCCAGCAGCTTGAGCAGTACGGGGAAGACCCAGTACTTC CASSLSSTGKTQYF TRBJ2-5 NA many TRBV5-5 14
TGTGCCAGCGGCCTGGACTCCTACAATGAGCAGTTCTTC CASGLDSYNEQFF TRBJ2-1 NA many TRBV27 13
TGTGCCAGCAGTCCGCAGTGGGACGAGCAGTACTTC CASSPQWDEQYF TRBJ2-7 NA many TRBV7-9 12
TGTGCCAGCAGTTACAATCCGGGACAGGGGATCGGGGAGCTGTTTTTT CASSYNPGQGIGELFF TRBJ2-2 TRBD1 many TRBV6-5 16
TGTGCCACCGGCGTCCCAGAGGACACAGATACGCAGTATTTT CATGVPEDTDTQYF TRBJ2-3 NA many TRBV24-1 14
TGTGCCAGCAGCTTCTTGCAGGGATTGGGGACCGGGGAGCTGTTTTTT CASSFLQGLGTGELFF TRBJ2-2 NA many TRBV6-2/TRBV6-3 16
TGTGCCAGTAGTATAGACGTGGTCTCCCACGAGCAGTACTTC CASSIDVVSHEQYF TRBJ2-7 NA many TRBV19 14
TGCAGCGTTGACAGGGACCTCATTACACATGAGGACACTGAAGCTTTCTTT CSVDRDLITHEDTEAFF TRBJ1-1 NA many TRBV29-1 17
TGCAGCGTTCGGGAAGACAGCTCTGGAAACACCATATATTTT CSVREDSSGNTIYF TRBJ1-3 NA many TRBV29-1 14
TGCAGTGCTAGGCTCCCCGGGACTAGCGGGAACGAGCAGTACTTC CSARLPGTSGNEQYF TRBJ2-7 TRBD2 many TRBV20-1 15
TGTGCCAGCAGTTGGACAGGGGGAACTCAGCCCCAGCATTTT CASSWTGGTQPQHF TRBJ1-5 TRBD1 NA TRBV12-3/TRBV12-4 14
TGTGCCTGGAGTCCCCTCGGGACTAGCGGAGTGTACAATGAGCAGTTCTTC CAWSPLGTSGVYNEQFF TRBJ2-1 TRBD2 few TRBV30 17
TGTGCCAGCAGTGAAGCGACTATAGCGGGAGGACCTCAGGGGGTTCAGTACTTC CASSEATIAGGPQGVQYF TRBJ2-4 TRBD2 many TRBV6-1 18
TGCAGTGCTAGGGTCCCGTCGCGCGGATCTCAAGAGACCCAGTACTTC CSARVPSRGSQETQYF TRBJ2-5 NA many TRBV20-1 16
TGTGCCAGCAGCACAGACAGGGGTGAATACATTCAGTACTTC CASSTDRGEYIQYF TRBJ2-4 TRBD1 many TRBV7-8 14
TGTGCCAGCAGTTCAGGGACAGGGCATGTGGAGACCCAGTACTTC CASSSGTGHVETQYF TRBJ2-5 TRBD1 NA TRBV6-5 15
TGTGCCAGCAGTTTTCAGAGTTTGGGGGCGAGGAATCAGCCCCAGCATTTT CASSFQSLGARNQPQHF TRBJ1-5 NA many TRBV12-3/TRBV12-4 17
TGTGCCAGTCAGACCCGGACAGGGGTCACCGGGGAGCTGTTTTTT CASQTRTGVTGELFF TRBJ2-2 TRBD1 many TRBV19 15
TGTGCCAGCAGCTATACAGGGCTAGAGACCCAGTACTTC CASSYTGLETQYF TRBJ2-5 NA many TRBV7-3 13
TGTGCCAGCTCACCACCGGTTTGGGACGCCCTTTGGGAGACCCAGTACTTC CASSPPVWDALWETQYF TRBJ2-5 NA many TRBV18 17
TGTGCCTGGAGTGTGGGAATGAACACTGAAGCTTTCTTT CAWSVGMNTEAFF TRBJ1-1 NA many TRBV30 13
TGTGCCTGGGGGGACAGCTCCTACGAGCAGTACTTC CAWGDSSYEQYF TRBJ2-7 TRBD1 many TRBV30 12
TGTGCCAGCACCACAGTGAGGAGAACCTCTAGGGAGACCCAGTACTTC CASTTVRRTSRETQYF TRBJ2-5 NA once TRBV28 16
TGCAGCGCTGGGGGAGCCGACCACGAGCAGTACTTC CSAGGADHEQYF TRBJ2-7 NA many TRBV29-1 12
TGTGCCAGCAGCCAAACGCGAATCGGGGAGCTGTTTTTT CASSQTRIGELFF TRBJ2-2 NA many TRBV3-1 13
TGTGCCAGCAGTGGTCGCGGAGATACGCAGTATTTT CASSGRGDTQYF TRBJ2-3 NA many TRBV6-1 12
TGTGCCAGCAGCTTAGAACAGAACACTGAAGCTTTCTTT CASSLEQNTEAFF TRBJ1-1 NA many TRBV11-2 13
TGCAGTGCTCATGACAGTATCAATCAGCCCCAGCATTTT CSAHDSINQPQHF TRBJ1-5 NA many TRBV20-1 13
TGTGCCTGGAGTCGGGACAGGGGGTCGGACCATGAAGCTTTCTTT CAWSRDRGSDHEAFF TRBJ1-1 TRBD1 many TRBV30 15
TGTGCCAGCAGAAGCTATACAGGGATTAAAGAGACCCAGTACTTC CASRSYTGIKETQYF TRBJ2-5 NA many TRBV7-2 15
TGCGCCAGCAGCCCTCAGGACGGGACTTACGAGCAGTACTTC CASSPQDGTYEQYF TRBJ2-7 NA many TRBV4-1 14
TGTGCCAGCAGGCACTTCGGTGGCGGGGAGACCCAGTACTTC CASRHFGGGETQYF TRBJ2-5 NA NA TRBV28 14
TGTGCCACCAGCAGAGACCCCTCCACTGAAGCTTTCTTT CATSRDPSTEAFF TRBJ1-1 NA NA TRBV15 13
TGTGCCAGCAGCCATTTGGACAGGGGGGACTCCTACGAGCAGTACTTC CASSHLDRGDSYEQYF TRBJ2-7 TRBD1 many TRBV4-2 16
TGTGCCAGCAGCCCACTCAGCGGGAGGAAGTACTTC CASSPLSGRKYF TRBJ2-7 TRBD2 many TRBV11-1 12
TGCGCCAGCAGCTTGACCATGGACTCAACATTATCGGGGGGCTACACCTTC CASSLTMDSTLSGGYTF TRBJ1-2 NA NA TRBV5-1 17
TGTGCCTGGAGTGTACGCGGGGCTGGCTACACCTTC CAWSVRGAGYTF TRBJ1-2 NA NA TRBV30 12
TGTGCCACCAGTGATCCTGGACAGGAGGGGGGCTACGAGCAGTACTTC CATSDPGQEGGYEQYF TRBJ2-7 NA many TRBV24-1 16
TGTGCCAGCAGACGTCAGGGTCTTCAGGATGGCTACACCTTC CASRRQGLQDGYTF TRBJ1-2 NA many TRBV27 14
TGTGCCAGCAGGGGGGGAGCGGGAAATCCGCGGGAGCAGTACTTC CASRGGAGNPREQYF TRBJ2-7 TRBD2 many TRBV28 15
TGTGCCAGCAGCCAAGACACAGGGGGTATCAATCAGCCCCAGCATTTT CASSQDTGGINQPQHF TRBJ1-5 TRBD1 few TRBV4-2 16
TGTGCCAGCACCACGGAAAGGGTGGCTTCACCCCTCCACTTT CASTTERVASPLHF TRBJ1-6 NA many TRBV28 14
TGTGCCAGCAGCTTAGAACCGACTAGCGGGAGGGTCGGGGAGCTGTTTTTT CASSLEPTSGRVGELFF TRBJ2-2 TRBD2 many TRBV7-3 17
TGTGCCTGGAGTATCCAGGGGGGGACCGGGGAGCTGTTTTTT CAWSIQGGTGELFF TRBJ2-2 NA many TRBV30 14
TGTGCCAGCAGCCAAGATAGTGGACGGGGAGCTTCCTCGTATAACTATGGCTACACCTTC CASSQDSGRGASSYNYGYTF TRBJ1-2 NA many TRBV14 20
TGTGCCAGCAGCCCGACCGGACATACCTACGAGCAGTACTTC CASSPTGHTYEQYF TRBJ2-7 NA many TRBV12-3/TRBV12-4 14
TGTGCCTGGAATTTTGGTGGGGTAATTGGAAACACCATATATTTT CAWNFGGVIGNTIYF TRBJ1-3 NA many TRBV30 15
TGTGCCGTGGGGGCTTATCAGCCCCAGCATTTT CAVGAYQPQHF TRBJ1-5 NA many TRBV28 11
TGTGCCAGCTCACCGACAGGTCTATTGGGAGAGACCCAGTACTTC CASSPTGLLGETQYF TRBJ2-5 NA many TRBV18 15